This T cell receptor (beta chain) was captured in a study of cytomegalovirus exposure and HLA in healthy donors. Study results and limitations: Under in vitro conditions, a few CMV-associated chains were confirmed as specific for CMV antigens. Rarity marked most TCR sequences, yet some public TCRs occurred in many donors. The classifier reportedly diagnosed cytomegalovirus status with high specificity and sensitivity.

Measured with immunoSEQ multiplex PCR; TCRdb has only the in-frame clones, and not every one. The sample holds about 220,000 clones; around 88% are singletons and the top ten take about 2.9%. The table lists this clone with a count of one. Its antigen is currently unknown. With 8 bases removed from V and 7 bases from J, the gap between germline ends came to 17 bases. The CDR3 has 13 residues. Germline V gene lookup returns CDR1 MNHEY and CDR2 SVGAGI. The chain links TRBV6-5 to TRBJ1-1, with a weak D call TRBD1 (6 bases). This receptor was identified in a woman younger than 30 in good health and CMV-seronegative. The sequenced material came from PBMCs. CDR3 sequence: CASSETGHREAFF. The DNA for the CDR3 is TGTGCCAGCTCTGAAACAGGGCACCGTGAAGCTTTCTTT.